A single sample gave rise to the 21 T cell receptor beta chains below, sequenced in a study of T cell responses to AZD1222 COVID-19 vaccine. Generated by immunoSEQ multiplex PCR, the TCRdb table keeps only in-frame clones and is missing some. The sample lists tens of thousands of clones, 90% seen once, with 8.4% in the top ten. This specimen was peripheral blood, taken on day 0 of AZD1222 vaccination. These receptors originate from an adult in good health.

V is TRBV6-5 and J is TRBJ1-5, with D possibly TRBD1 on 6 matching bases. The CDR3 spans 13 residues. Germline CDR1 is MNHEY and CDR2 is SVGAGI. Trimming removed 8 bases at V and 1 base at J, with 9 bases between. The CDR3 region has the DNA TGTGCCAGCGGACAGCAAAGCAATCAGCCCCAGCATTTT. This sequence encodes CASGQQSNQPQHF.

This clone occurred once. The chain couples TRBV3-1 (or the pseudogene TRBV3-2) to TRBJ1-4; TRBD1 is a possible D gene (5 bases). V lost 0 bases and J lost 7, with 15 bases in between. The CDR3 runs to 16 residues. Germline lookup yields CDR1 LGHDT and CDR2 YNNKEL (reference sequence). The CDR3 here is CASSQEGAREGEKLFF. CDR3 DNA: TGTGCCAGCAGCCAAGAAGGGGCCAGGGAGGGTGAAAAACTGTTTTTT.

This chain links TRBV30 with TRBJ1-2; no clear D gene. This CDR3 contains 11 residues. Germline-derived CDR1 and CDR2 are GTSNPN and SVGIG (reference sequence). CDR3 residues: CAQVQAYGYTF. The CDR3 DNA follows: TGTGCTCAGGTGCAGGCCTATGGCTACACCTTC.

The chain employs TRBV20-1 and TRBJ1-1, with D uncertain. CDR1 is DFQATT and CDR2 is SNEGSKA in the germline V gene (reference sequence). The CDR3 runs 11 residues. Trimming removed 3 bases from V and 6 bases from J, with 8 bases in between. As DNA, the CDR3 is TGCAGTGCTAGGGGATTGGCTGAAGCTTTCTTT. Protein sequence: CSARGLAEAFF.

V usage is TRBV27 and J usage is TRBJ2-5; 8 bases are shared with TRBD1. The ends lost 7 bases at V and 5 bases at J; junction bases unmatched: 6. The CDR3 contains 13 residues. Germline V gene sequence: CDR1 MNHEY, CDR2 SMNVEV (reference sequence). CDR3 sequence reads: CASTSGGAETQYF. For the CDR3, the DNA is TGTGCCAGCACCTCAGGGGGCGCGGAGACCCAGTACTTC.

The chain joins TRBV19 to TRBJ1-1; 11 nucleotides agree with TRBD1. This CDR3 contains 15 residues. Germline CDR1 reads LNHDA; CDR2 reads SQIVND (reference sequence). V shed 7 bases, J shed 4 bases, and the junction held 8 bases outside the gene matches. CDR3 region: CASIGGTGGSTEAFF. The CDR3 DNA sequence: TGTGCCAGTATAGGAGGGACAGGGGGGAGCACTGAAGCTTTCTTT.

V and J are TRBV12-2 and TRBJ2-1; TRBD2 reflects the table's D call only, with no check against the DNA. TRBV12-2 is labeled a pseudogene. The CDR3 consists of 15 residues. In nucleotides, the CDR3 is TGTGCAAGTCGCTTAGCCTCCGGGGGATACAATGAGCAGTTCTTC. Its translation is CASRLASGGYNEQFF.

This clone was recorded a few times. The chain combines TRBV7-2 with TRBJ1-6; 10 bases fit TRBD1. J lost 6 bases, V lost 2 bases, and 1 base had no gene match. CDR3 length equals 15 residues. Germline V lookup: CDR1 SGHTA, CDR2 FQGNSA. CDR3 amino acids: CASSLRDRGNSPLHF. DNA for the CDR3: TGTGCCAGCAGCTTACGGGACAGGGGTAATTCACCCCTCCACTTT.

This chain links TRBV3-1 (or the pseudogene TRBV3-2) with TRBJ2-7; D might be TRBD1 (6 bases). V lost 1 base to trimming and J lost 0 bases, with 10 bases between them. The CDR3 is 15 residues long. Germline CDR1 reads LGHDT; CDR2 reads YNNKEL (reference sequence). The CDR3 is CASSQVSGASYEQYF. As DNA, the CDR3 is TGTGCCAGCAGCCAAGTGTCAGGGGCCTCCTACGAGCAGTACTTC.

The chain carries TRBV25-1 and TRBJ1-1; TRBD1 matches at 9 bases. Germline trimming cut 8 bases from V and 2 bases from J; bases unmatched to any gene: 3. Per germline, CDR1 MGHDK and CDR2 SYGVNS. This CDR3 comprises 13 residues. The CDR3 DNA is TGTGCCAGCCGGGGACAGGGAAACACTGAAGCTTTCTTT. It translates to CASRGQGNTEAFF. The whole variable domain, remainder taken from reference TRBV25-1 and TRBJ1-1, is EADIYQTPRYLVIGTGKKITLECSQTMGHDKMYWYQQDPGMELHLIHYSYGVNSTEKGDLSSESTVSRIRTEHFPLTLESARPSHTSQYLCASRGQGNTEAFFGQGTRLTVV.

The CDR3 DNA reads TGTGCCAGTCGTCGGGAATTTAGCAATCAGCCCCAGCATTTT. Its protein product is CASRREFSNQPQHF. The chain couples TRBV27 to TRBJ1-5; D is unclear. Germline CDR1 is MNHEY and CDR2 is SMNVEV (reference sequence). Trimming left V 9 bases short and J 0 bases short, with 12 bases between. The CDR3 loop spans 14 amino acids.

This clone was recorded only once. The V call is TRBV6-5, the J call TRBJ2-7, with D tentatively TRBD1 (5 bases). Germline CDR1 is MNHEY and CDR2 is SVGAGI. With 2 bases removed from V and 2 bases from J, the gap between germline ends came to 13 bases. CDR3 length equals 15 residues. The CDR3 region is CASSYAPGIPYEQYF. The CDR3 DNA is TGTGCCAGCAGTTACGCTCCAGGGATCCCCTACGAGCAGTACTTC.

The rearrangement joins TRBV5-1 to TRBJ1-2; D call uncertain. This CDR3 comprises 13 residues. Trimming left V 5 bases short and J 7 bases short, with 15 bases between. Germline-derived CDR1 and CDR2 are SGHRS and YFSETQ. The CDR3 DNA reads TGCGCCAGCAGGTCTGGGGAAGGCGGTGGCTACACCTTC. This gives the protein CASRSGEGGGYTF.

V is TRBV6-2 or TRBV6-3 and J is TRBJ1-1; D unresolved. V was clipped by 2 bases and J by 5 bases, with 9 bases between them. CDR1 is MNHEY, CDR2 SVGEGT, per germline. This CDR3 is built from 13 residues. The CDR3 nucleotides are TGTGCCAGCAGTTACCAAGTGGGAACTGAAGCTTTCTTT. Translation gives CASSYQVGTEAFF.

The genes are TRBV9 and TRBJ1-3, with D tentatively TRBD1 (5 bases). The CDR3 consists of 16 residues. Per the germline V gene, CDR1 is SGDLS and CDR2 is YYNGEE. V lost 6 bases and J 1 base, leaving 17 bases between the germline ends. CDR3 sequence (DNA): TGTGCCAGCACCACCACCCCCGGGGGTTCTGGAAACACCATATATTTT. This sequence encodes CASTTTPGGSGNTIYF.

The J gene is TRBJ1-5, the V gene TRBV6-5, with D possibly TRBD1 on 5 matching bases. Trimming left V 0 bases short and J 5 bases short, with 8 bases between. Germline CDR1 and CDR2: MNHEY and SVGAGI. The CDR3 is 14 residues long. CDR3 in DNA: TGTGCCAGCAGTTACTCGAGAGGGGATCAGCCCCAGCATTTT. Amino acid sequence: CASSYSRGDQPQHF.

The chain couples TRBV6-5 to TRBJ2-3; 9 nucleotides agree with TRBD1. J was trimmed by 3 bases and V by 6 bases; bases with no gene match: 7. Germline V gives CDR1 MNHEY, CDR2 SVGAGI. The CDR3 length is 15 residues. CDR3 nucleotides: TGTGCCAGCAGATCACCGGGACAGGGAACAGATACGCAGTATTTT. Translation: CASRSPGQGTDTQYF.

The chain carries TRBV11-3 and TRBJ1-5; possibly TRBD1 for D (5 bases). CDR1 and CDR2 from the germline V gene are SGHNT and YENEEA. This CDR3 contains 16 residues. Trimming took off 0 bases at V and 3 bases at J, with 12 bases between the two ends. DNA of the CDR3: TGTGCCAGCAGCTTAGAGGGGTGGGGCTCCAATCAGCCCCAGCATTTT. Translation: CASSLEGWGSNQPQHF.

The chain has TRBV6-5 and TRBJ1-4, with unresolved D. The CDR3 consists of 15 residues. CDR1 is MNHEY, CDR2 SVGAGI, per germline. Between the trimmed V and J ends, which lost 2 bases and 5 bases, there was a span of 12 bases. CDR3 residues: CASSYRGLNNEKLFF. The CDR3 bases are TGTGCCAGCAGTTACAGAGGGCTAAACAATGAAAAACTGTTTTTT.

This clone was counted ten times or more. This sequence joins TRBV6-2 or TRBV6-3 and TRBJ2-7, with TRBD1 matching over 8 bases. Trimming cost V 0 bases and J 4 bases; bases outside gene matches: 5. Germline CDR1 and CDR2: MNHEY and SVGEGT. The CDR3 loop spans 15 amino acids. Written as DNA, the CDR3 is TGTGCCAGCAGTTACTCGAGGGACAGGCCTTACGAGCAGTACTTC. Translating it yields CASSYSRDRPYEQYF.

The chain combines TRBV5-5 with TRBJ1-4, with a weak D call TRBD1 (5 bases). The CDR3 covers 15 residues. V was clipped by 3 bases and J by 3 bases, with 12 bases between them. Per the germline V gene, CDR1 is SGHKS and CDR2 is YYEKEE (reference sequence). The CDR3 protein is CASSSDPGPNEKLFF. CDR3 nucleotides: TGTGCCAGCAGCTCCGACCCGGGACCTAATGAAAAACTGTTTTTT. The complete variable domain, with remaining parts taken from reference TRBV5-5 and TRBJ1-4, reads DAGVTQSPTHLIKTRGQQVTLRCSPISGHKSVSWYQQVLGQGPQFIFQYYEKEERGRGNFPDRFSARQFPNYSSELNVNALLLGDSALYLCASSSDPGPNEKLFFGSGTQLSVL.